Listed below are T cell receptor beta chains from one sample, sequenced in a study of control samples from healthy donors and cancer patients. Some clones are missing from TCRdb's copy, which holds only in-frame ones; the method was immunoSEQ multiplex PCR. The repertoire includes around 55,000 clones, about 96% of them detected once, and 0.95% to 1.4% sits in the top ten. The sample was blood. The receptors come from a woman younger than 35 in good health. Each CDR3 is given with its conserved first and last residue. The D gene is left open where the match is weak. Expanded clones get a size class; other rows say once, few or many, or leave the size out.

abundance,d_gene,v_gene,j_gene,CDR3aa,CDR3nt
.,.,TRBV9,TRBJ2-7,CASSARQSSYEQYF,TGTGCCAGCAGCGCCCGACAGAGCTCCTACGAGCAGTACTTC
.,.,TRBV7-9,TRBJ1-3,CASSLGRISGNTIYF,TGTGCCAGCAGCTTAGGAAGGATCTCTGGAAACACCATATATTTT
.,.,TRBV12-5,TRBJ2-1,CASGLVPRGLIRSNEQFF,TGTGCTAGTGGTTTGGTTCCTCGGGGACTTATACGTTCCAATGAGCAGTTCTTC
.,.,TRBV2,TRBJ1-1,CASSVRFDGWTEAFF,TGTGCCAGCAGCGTACGGTTCGACGGATGGACTGAAGCTTTCTTT
.,.,TRBV6-5,TRBJ1-1,CASSYSSRPTEAFF,TGTGCCAGCAGTTACTCGTCCCGACCCACTGAAGCTTTCTTT
.,.,TRBV2,TRBJ1-1,CASSYLRDKLRVNTEAFF,TGTGCCAGCAGTTACCTCCGGGACAAGCTAAGGGTGAACACTGAAGCTTTCTTT
.,.,TRBV19,TRBJ2-6,CASSIRGDSSGANVLTF,TGTGCCAGTAGTATAAGGGGGGACAGCTCTGGGGCCAACGTCCTGACTTTC
.,.,TRBV2,TRBJ1-2,CASRVREDYGYTF,TGTGCCAGCCGGGTCAGGGAAGACTATGGCTACACCTTC
.,.,TRBV15,TRBJ2-3,CATSLPGSGSTDTQYF,TGTGCCACCAGCCTCCCTGGGAGCGGTTCAACAGATACGCAGTATTTT
.,TRBD1,TRBV6-5,TRBJ1-2,CASRDRGTNYGYTF,TGTGCCAGCAGGGACAGGGGGACTAACTATGGCTACACCTTC
once,.,TRBV6-5,TRBJ1-6,CASSLQAPGSPLHF,TGTGCCAGCAGTTTACAGGCTCCGGGGTCACCCCTCCACTTT
.,.,TRBV9,TRBJ1-1,CASSLIVWGEAFF,TGTGCCAGCAGCCTAATCGTTTGGGGCGAAGCTTTCTTT
.,.,TRBV14,TRBJ2-7,CASSQEELSHEQYF,TGTGCCAGCAGCCAAGAGGAACTATCCCACGAGCAGTACTTC
.,.,TRBV6-5,TRBJ2-2,CASIPGSRNTGELFF,TGTGCCAGCATTCCCGGCAGCCGGAACACCGGGGAGCTGTTTTTT
.,.,TRBV6-2/TRBV6-3,TRBJ2-1,CASSYSKPSQLEQQFF,TGTGCCAGCAGTTACTCGAAACCCAGCCAGTTAGAACAGCAGTTCTTC
.,TRBD1,TRBV7-6,TRBJ1-2,CASSLMAGGDYGYTF,TGTGCCAGCAGCTTAATGGCAGGGGGTGACTATGGCTACACCTTC
.,.,TRBV6-5,TRBJ1-6,CASRPPGRDNSPLHF,TGTGCCAGCAGACCCCCGGGACGGGATAATTCACCCCTCCACTTT
.,.,TRBV29-1,TRBJ1-1,CSANKNTEAFF,TGCAGCGCAAACAAGAACACTGAAGCTTTCTTT
.,.,TRBV6-4,TRBJ2-3,CASSDSRGGGTDTQYF,TGTGCCAGCAGTGACTCGAGAGGGGGGGGAACAGATACGCAGTATTTT
once,.,TRBV7-8,TRBJ1-5,CASSLRSGPENQPQHF,TGTGCCAGCAGCTTACGATCAGGGCCCGAGAATCAGCCCCAGCATTTT
.,TRBD1,TRBV6-5,TRBJ1-6,CASRTGQDDRSPLHF,TGTGCCAGCAGGACAGGACAGGACGATCGTTCACCCCTCCACTTT
.,.,TRBV6-2/TRBV6-3,TRBJ1-1,CASSNHRLEAFF,TGTGCCAGCAGTAACCACCGTCTTGAAGCTTTCTTT
.,TRBD1,TRBV2,TRBJ2-7,CASRRDRGRPYEQYF,TGTGCCAGCCGGAGGGACAGGGGGCGCCCCTACGAGCAGTACTTC
.,.,TRBV6-4,TRBJ2-6,CASSLQNSGANVLTF,TGTGCCAGCAGTCTGCAGAACTCTGGGGCCAACGTCCTGACTTTC
.,.,TRBV12-3/TRBV12-4,TRBJ2-7,CASSPQGAEQYF,TGTGCCAGCAGTCCTCAGGGTGCCGAGCAGTACTTC
.,TRBD2,TRBV6-4,TRBJ2-3,CASSATAGESTDTQYF,TGTGCCAGCAGTGCGACCGCGGGGGAAAGCACAGATACGCAGTATTTT
once,.,TRBV15,TRBJ1-5,CATSREPGYQPQHF,TGTGCCACCAGCAGAGAGCCAGGGTATCAGCCCCAGCATTTT
.,TRBD1,TRBV15,TRBJ1-1,CATSRGDRGVNTEAFF,TGTGCCACCAGCAGAGGGGACAGGGGTGTGAACACTGAAGCTTTCTTT
.,.,TRBV6-1,TRBJ1-2,CASSEGWGNSANYGYTF,TGTGCCAGCAGTGAAGGATGGGGGAATTCAGCTAACTATGGCTACACCTTC
few,.,TRBV7-2,TRBJ2-2,CASSLAGGSNTGELFF,TGTGCCAGCAGCTTAGCTGGGGGATCGAACACCGGGGAGCTGTTTTTT
.,.,TRBV28,TRBJ1-5,CASSLVGQPQHF,TGTGCCAGCAGTCTTGTAGGTCAGCCCCAGCATTTT
once,.,TRBV19,TRBJ1-2,CASSIGDGYTF,TGTGCCAGTAGTATAGGTGATGGCTACACCTTC
.,.,TRBV7-6,TRBJ1-1,CASSLGGVVTEAFF,TGTGCCAGCAGCTTGGGGGGGGTGGTTACTGAAGCTTTCTTT
.,.,TRBV6-2/TRBV6-3,TRBJ1-5,CASSYGVDQPQHF,TGTGCCAGCAGTTATGGGGTGGATCAGCCCCAGCATTTT
.,.,TRBV11-3,TRBJ1-1,CASSLEAGTEAFF,TGTGCCAGCAGCTTAGAGGCGGGAACTGAAGCTTTCTTT
.,.,TRBV2,TRBJ1-3,CASTVRGALGNTIYF,TGTGCCAGCACCGTTCGGGGGGCGCTTGGAAACACCATATATTTT
.,.,TRBV4-1,TRBJ1-1,CASSQDLYLTEAFF,TGCGCCAGCAGCCAAGATCTGTATCTCACTGAAGCTTTCTTT
.,.,TRBV6-2/TRBV6-3,TRBJ2-1,CASSFPIVTTPKLTHEQFF,TGTGCCAGCAGTTTTCCCATAGTCACGACTCCAAAACTTACGCATGAGCAGTTCTTC
.,.,TRBV24-1,TRBJ2-1,CATSDRLKNNEQFF,TGTGCCACCTCCGACAGACTTAAGAACAATGAGCAGTTCTTC
.,TRBD1,TRBV29-1,TRBJ1-2,CSVVSPGQGSDGYTF,TGCAGCGTTGTTTCTCCGGGACAGGGATCCGATGGCTACACCTTC
.,TRBD1,TRBV30,TRBJ1-3,CAWSADRFSSGNTIYF,TGTGCCTGGAGCGCGGACAGGTTTTCCTCTGGAAACACCATATATTTT
.,TRBD1,TRBV28,TRBJ1-5,CASLRTGRTQPQHF,TGTGCCAGCCTCCGGACAGGGAGGACTCAGCCCCAGCATTTT
few,.,TRBV12-3/TRBV12-4,TRBJ1-2,CASSFAGHYGYTF,TGTGCCAGCAGTTTTGCAGGGCACTATGGCTACACCTTC
.,.,TRBV5-6,TRBJ1-4,CASSFLGTGNEKLFF,TGTGCCAGCAGCTTTTTGGGCACAGGGAATGAAAAACTGTTTTTT
once,.,TRBV12-5,TRBJ1-1,CASGSLGGVAFF,TGTGCTAGTGGCTCCCTCGGGGGGGTGGCTTTCTTT
.,.,TRBV9,TRBJ2-1,CASSVGWSEQFF,TGTGCCAGCAGCGTAGGGTGGAGTGAGCAGTTCTTC
.,.,TRBV28,TRBJ1-1,CASRPTGRVNTEAFF,TGTGCCAGCAGGCCCACAGGTAGGGTTAACACTGAAGCTTTCTTT
.,.,TRBV6-5,TRBJ1-4,CASSYSRVANEKLFF,TGTGCCAGCAGTTACTCGAGGGTAGCTAATGAAAAACTGTTTTTT
.,.,TRBV4-1,TRBJ2-7,CASSQSSWGYEQYF,TGCGCCAGCAGCCAATCCTCATGGGGGTACGAGCAGTACTTC
once,.,TRBV10-1,TRBJ1-5,CASSECTRRHGGNQPQHF,TGCGCCAGCAGTGAGTGTACTCGCCGGCACGGCGGCAATCAGCCCCAGCATTTT
.,.,TRBV2,TRBJ2-2,CASRESYTGELFF,TGTGCCAGCAGAGAGAGTTACACCGGGGAGCTGTTTTTT
.,.,TRBV19,TRBJ1-4,CASSTGFTNEKLFF,TGTGCCAGTAGTACAGGGTTTACTAATGAAAAACTGTTTTTT
.,.,TRBV6-5,TRBJ1-2,CASSYGVRGYGYTF,TGTGCCAGCAGTTACGGGGTGCGGGGGTATGGCTACACCTTC
.,.,TRBV5-1,TRBJ1-1,CASSLGGQFLRTEAFF,TGCGCCAGCAGCTTGGGGGGTCAGTTTCTCAGGACTGAAGCTTTCTTT
.,.,TRBV7-9,TRBJ1-6,CASSLVQPENNSPLHF,TGTGCCAGCAGCTTAGTACAACCCGAGAATAATTCACCCCTCCACTTT
.,.,TRBV2,TRBJ1-1,CASRGANWNTEAFF,TGTGCCAGCAGGGGCGCTAACTGGAACACTGAAGCTTTCTTT
.,.,TRBV6-2/TRBV6-3,TRBJ2-2,CASSYKQNTGELFF,TGTGCCAGCAGTTATAAACAGAACACCGGGGAGCTGTTTTTT
.,.,TRBV15,TRBJ1-4,CATSFTGTFNEKLFF,TGTGCCACCAGCTTTACCGGGACCTTTAATGAAAAACTGTTTTTT
.,TRBD2,TRBV5-1,TRBJ2-5,CASSLGTSGGVETQYF,TGCGCCAGCAGCCTCGGGACTAGCGGGGGCGTGGAGACCCAGTACTTC
.,.,TRBV2,TRBJ1-6,CASSEAVSRNSPLHF,TGTGCCAGCAGTGAAGCGGTTTCCAGGAATTCACCCCTCCACTTT